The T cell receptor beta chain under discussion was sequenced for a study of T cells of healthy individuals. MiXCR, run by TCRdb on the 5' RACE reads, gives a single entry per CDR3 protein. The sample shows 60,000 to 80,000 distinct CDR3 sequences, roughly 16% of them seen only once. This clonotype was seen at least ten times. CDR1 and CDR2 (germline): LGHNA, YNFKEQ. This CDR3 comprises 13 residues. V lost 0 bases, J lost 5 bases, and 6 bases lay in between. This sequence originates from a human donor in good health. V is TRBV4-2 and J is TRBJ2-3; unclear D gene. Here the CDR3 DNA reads TGTGCCAGCAGCCAAGATGGCGGAGATACGCAGTATTTT. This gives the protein CASSQDGGDTQYF.